This record concerns one T cell receptor (beta chain) sequence. Its target is not known. This CDR3 spans 14 amino acids. The V segment lost 7 bases and the J segment 8 bases; nucleotides outside the gene matches: 12. Germline assignment: CDR1 SGHVS and CDR2 FQNEAQ. CD4+ cells of the naive, central memory, regulatory and stem cell-like memory types were sorted via CD45RO/CCR7/CD25/CD127/CD95/CD27. The source of the sample is a study of beta chain features in type 1 diabetes. All of the isolated RNA was reverse transcribed, so expressed TCRB transcripts were sequenced. Method: immunoSEQ multiplex PCR; TCRdb's copy keeps in-frame clones and lacks some. The data contain 350,000 to 450,000 clones, about 15% of them singletons. Study-level results: Individuals with type 1 diabetes displayed fewer insertions and more deletions at VDJ junctions.

The sequence came from a man in his thirties or forties in good health. Sequencing used naive CD4+ T cells from blood. The chain recombines TRBV7-8 with TRBJ1-2, with 8 bases lining up with TRBD1. CDR3 in amino acids: CASIPDRGSSGYTF. CDR3 DNA sequence: TGTGCCAGCATCCCAGACAGGGGATCGTCCGGCTACACCTTC.